The clone carrying this TCR beta chain was detected only a few times. What it recognizes is unknown. The data were obtained in a study of CD8 T cells in ankylosing spondylitis. The CDR3 contains 18 residues. V was trimmed by 7 bases and J by 3 bases, leaving 27 bases between them. Germline CDR1 and CDR2: SGHRS and YFSETQ. Study outcomes and limitations: Earlier literature documents some of the motif variants in reactive arthritis synovial fluid and blood. A TCR beta motif made of under 10 highly homologous variants seemed typical of ankylosing spondylitis blood.

TCRdb called the 5' RACE reads again in MiXCR, with one record for every CDR3 protein. Counted here are 300,000 to 350,000 distinct CDR3 sequences, under 25% occurring once; the ten biggest clones make up roughly 4%. Sequencing used blood, either unsorted or a sorted T cell fraction (not recorded which). V and J are TRBV5-1 and TRBJ2-3; a weak D match, TRBD2 (5 bases). The TCR originated in a female donor with ankylosing spondylitis or in good health (not recorded which). CDR3 in amino acids: CASQVAPRLGRGTDTQYF. The CDR3 DNA reads as TGCGCCAGCCAGGTTGCTCCCCGCCTAGGCCGAGGGACAGATACGCAGTATTTT.